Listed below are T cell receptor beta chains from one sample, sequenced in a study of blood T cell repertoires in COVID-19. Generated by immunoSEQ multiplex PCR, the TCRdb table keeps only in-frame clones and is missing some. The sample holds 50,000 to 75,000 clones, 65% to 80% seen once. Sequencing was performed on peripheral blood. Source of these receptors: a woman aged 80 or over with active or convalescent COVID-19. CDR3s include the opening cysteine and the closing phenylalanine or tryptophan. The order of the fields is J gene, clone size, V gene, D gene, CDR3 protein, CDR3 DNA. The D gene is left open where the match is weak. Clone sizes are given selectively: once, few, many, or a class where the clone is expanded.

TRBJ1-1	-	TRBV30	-	CAWNRQRDTEAFF	TGTGCCTGGAACAGGCAACGGGACACTGAAGCTTTCTTT
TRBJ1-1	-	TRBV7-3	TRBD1	CASSPTGGTLNTEAFF	TGTGCCAGCAGCCCAACAGGGGGCACTCTCAACACTGAAGCTTTCTTT
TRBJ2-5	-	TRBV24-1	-	CATSDASAASVETQYF	TGTGCCACCAGTGACGCCTCCGCGGCCTCCGTTGAGACCCAGTACTTC
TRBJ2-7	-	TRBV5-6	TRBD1	CASSRRAGQVHNEQYF	TGTGCCAGCAGCCGACGCGCGGGACAGGTACATAACGAGCAGTACTTC
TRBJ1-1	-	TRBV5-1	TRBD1	CASSLDLGTGVEAFF	TGCGCCAGCAGCTTGGATCTCGGCACAGGGGTTGAAGCTTTCTTT
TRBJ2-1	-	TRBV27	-	CASRRHFLSYNEQFF	TGTGCCAGCAGACGACATTTCCTCTCCTACAATGAGCAGTTCTTC
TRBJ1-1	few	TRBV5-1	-	CASRVQWNTEAFF	TGCGCCAGCAGGGTCCAGTGGAACACTGAAGCTTTCTTT
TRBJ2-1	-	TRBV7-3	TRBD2	CASSPGTSVHEQFF	TGTGCCAGCAGTCCCGGGACTAGCGTACATGAGCAGTTCTTC
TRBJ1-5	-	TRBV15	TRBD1	CATSRGQGASQPQHF	TGTGCCACCAGCAGAGGACAGGGGGCCAGTCAGCCCCAGCATTTT
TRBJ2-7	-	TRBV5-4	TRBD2	CASSLTRGSSYEQYF	TGTGCCAGCAGCCTTACGCGGGGGTCATCCTACGAGCAGTACTTC
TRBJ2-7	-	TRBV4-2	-	CASSQVGGRGPPYEQYF	TGTGCCAGCAGCCAAGTCGGGGGGCGAGGACCCCCATACGAGCAGTACTTC
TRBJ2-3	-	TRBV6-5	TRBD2	CASTRSGSTDTQYF	TGTGCCAGCACCCGTAGCGGGAGCACAGATACGCAGTATTTT
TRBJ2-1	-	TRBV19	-	CASSIRVVVEQFF	TGTGCCAGTAGTATTCGGGTGGTGGTTGAGCAGTTCTTC
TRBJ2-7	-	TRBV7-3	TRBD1	CASSLTGGSYEQYF	TGTGCCAGCAGCTTGACAGGGGGATCGTACGAGCAGTACTTC
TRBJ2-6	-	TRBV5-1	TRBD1	CASTVQGTNVLTF	TGCGCCAGCACCGTACAGGGGACCAACGTCCTGACTTTC
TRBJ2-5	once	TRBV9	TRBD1	CASSDRTGGETQYF	TGTGCCAGCAGCGACAGGACAGGGGGGGAGACCCAGTACTTC
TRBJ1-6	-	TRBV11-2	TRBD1	CASSSPGTARALHF	TGTGCCAGCAGCTCTCCAGGGACAGCTCGCGCCCTCCACTTT
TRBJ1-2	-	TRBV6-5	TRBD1	CASSPRAGGLDGYTF	TGTGCCAGCAGTCCCAGGGCAGGGGGCTTGGATGGCTACACCTTC
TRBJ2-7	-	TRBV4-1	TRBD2	CASSQGLADTYEQYF	TGCGCCAGCAGCCAAGGACTAGCGGATACCTACGAGCAGTACTTC
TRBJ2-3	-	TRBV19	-	CASSIGSRVSDTQYF	TGTGCCAGTAGTATAGGATCCAGGGTGTCAGATACGCAGTATTTT
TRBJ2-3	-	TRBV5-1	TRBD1	CASSWGPDRVDTQYF	TGCGCCAGCAGCTGGGGCCCGGACAGGGTTGATACGCAGTATTTT
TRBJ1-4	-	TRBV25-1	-	CASSGIAGGLFF	TGTGCCAGCAGTGGCATCGCCGGCGGCCTGTTTTTT
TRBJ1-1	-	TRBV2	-	CASILERDTEAFF	TGTGCCAGCATTTTAGAACGGGACACTGAAGCTTTCTTT
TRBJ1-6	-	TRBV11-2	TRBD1	CASTDRTGINSPLHF	TGTGCCAGCACCGATAGGACAGGGATTAATTCACCCCTCCACTTT
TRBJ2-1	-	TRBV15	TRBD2	CATSKAGFSGSEQFF	TGTGCCACCAGCAAGGCGGGTTTTAGCGGGAGTGAGCAGTTCTTC
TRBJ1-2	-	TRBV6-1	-	CASSEGGGWYGYTF	TGTGCCAGCAGTGAAGGGGGGGGTTGGTATGGCTACACCTTC
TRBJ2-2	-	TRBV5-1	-	CASSSSGTHNTGELFF	TGCGCCAGCAGCTCCTCCGGGACACACAACACCGGGGAGCTGTTTTTT
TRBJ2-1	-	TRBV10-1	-	CASSDPSRGGEYNEQFF	TGCGCCAGCAGCGACCCTTCCCGCGGGGGCGAGTACAATGAGCAGTTCTTC
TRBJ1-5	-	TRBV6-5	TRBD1	CASSSGQEGQPQHF	TGTGCCAGCAGCAGCGGACAGGAAGGGCAGCCCCAGCATTTT
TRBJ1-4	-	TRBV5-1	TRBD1	CASATGVNEKLFF	TGCGCCAGCGCGACAGGGGTTAATGAAAAACTGTTTTTT
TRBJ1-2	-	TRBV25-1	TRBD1	CASSAQGFYGYTF	TGTGCCAGCAGTGCACAGGGGTTTTATGGCTACACCTTC
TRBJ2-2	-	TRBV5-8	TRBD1	CASSPWTGENTGELFF	TGTGCCAGCAGCCCTTGGACAGGAGAGAACACCGGGGAGCTGTTTTTT
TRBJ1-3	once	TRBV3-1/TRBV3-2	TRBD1	CASSQVGQGAGNTIYF	TGTGCCAGCAGCCAAGTCGGTCAGGGGGCCGGAAACACCATATATTTT
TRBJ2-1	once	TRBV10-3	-	CAISESRGEVGNEQFF	TGTGCCATCAGTGAGTCAAGAGGGGAGGTTGGGAATGAGCAGTTCTTC
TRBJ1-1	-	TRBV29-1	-	CSAIIGEGTEAFF	TGCAGCGCGATTATCGGGGAAGGCACTGAAGCTTTCTTT